Here is one TCR beta chain with its context. Antigen: not known. The repertoire was sequenced with immunoSEQ multiplex PCR; TCRdb's copy has only in-frame clones and lacks some. This table holds approximately 2,000,000 clones, 85% to 95% found once. The data belong to a study of shared clonotypes between healthy human individuals. For the study at large: Per donor, three plates held CD4 naive cells, three held CD4 memory, two held CD8 naive and one held CD8 memory.

CD45RO-negative CD8 cells positively selected for CCR7 made up the naive population, which excluded terminally differentiated effector memory CD45RA+ cells. J lost 8 bases, V lost 3 bases, and 19 bases had no gene match. The germline gives CDR1 LNHDA, CDR2 SQIVND (reference sequence). This CDR3 comprises 20 residues. General study points: Of the naive CD4 clonotypes, roughly 5.5% were shared across a few donors. The represented genetic and exposure-history diversity was limited by the small number of donors.

The source of this sequence is a man younger than 35 in good health. Some clones in this sample may be carry-over from other donors' samples. The V call is TRBV19, the J call TRBJ2-1; the match to TRBD2 covers 13 bases. Input material: naive CD8+ T cells from PBMCs. DNA of the CDR3: TGTGCCAGTAGTATCCCGTCGGGCACTAGCGGGAGGGAGGGTGGCCATGAGCAGTTCTTC. Translated: CASSIPSGTSGREGGHEQFF.